The subject of this entry is one T cell receptor (beta chain). Its specificity is not known. V shed 7 bases and J shed 3 bases, with 13 bases lying between them. The CDR3 runs 13 residues. Germline-derived CDR1 and CDR2 are SGHVS and FQNEAQ. These data come from a study of response to subunit inactivated influenza vaccine. Study-wide findings and caveats: Each seasonal influenza vaccination, the authors suggested, recruits few new T cells.

Each CDR3 protein gets one entry after TCRdb re-called the RT-PCR reads with MiXCR. The table includes around 850,000 distinct CDR3 sequences, 15% to 20% detected once. This clonotype was obtained from a man aged 50 or older who received an inactivated influenza vaccine. This chain links TRBV7-8 with TRBJ2-7; D not certain. The source was PBMCs from blood, collected more than 4 days after vaccination. For the CDR3, the DNA is TGTGCCAGCACCGCAGGTCGGAGCTACGAGCAGTACTTC. Its translation: CASTAGRSYEQYF.